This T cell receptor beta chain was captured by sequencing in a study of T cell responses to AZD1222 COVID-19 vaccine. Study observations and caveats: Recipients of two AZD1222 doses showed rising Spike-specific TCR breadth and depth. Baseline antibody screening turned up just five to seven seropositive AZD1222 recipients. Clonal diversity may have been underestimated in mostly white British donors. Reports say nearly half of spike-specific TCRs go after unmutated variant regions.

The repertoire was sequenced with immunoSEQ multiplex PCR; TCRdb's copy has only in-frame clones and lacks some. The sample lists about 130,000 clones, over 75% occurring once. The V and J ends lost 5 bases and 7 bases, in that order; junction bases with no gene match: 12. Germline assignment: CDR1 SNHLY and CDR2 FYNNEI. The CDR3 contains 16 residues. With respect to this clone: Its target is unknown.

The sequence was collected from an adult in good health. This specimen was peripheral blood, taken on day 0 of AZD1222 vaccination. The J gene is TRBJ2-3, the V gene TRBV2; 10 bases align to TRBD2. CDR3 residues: CASSQSGGAGSYTQYF. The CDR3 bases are TGTGCCAGCAGTCAAAGCGGGGGGGCTGGGTCGTATACGCAGTATTTT.